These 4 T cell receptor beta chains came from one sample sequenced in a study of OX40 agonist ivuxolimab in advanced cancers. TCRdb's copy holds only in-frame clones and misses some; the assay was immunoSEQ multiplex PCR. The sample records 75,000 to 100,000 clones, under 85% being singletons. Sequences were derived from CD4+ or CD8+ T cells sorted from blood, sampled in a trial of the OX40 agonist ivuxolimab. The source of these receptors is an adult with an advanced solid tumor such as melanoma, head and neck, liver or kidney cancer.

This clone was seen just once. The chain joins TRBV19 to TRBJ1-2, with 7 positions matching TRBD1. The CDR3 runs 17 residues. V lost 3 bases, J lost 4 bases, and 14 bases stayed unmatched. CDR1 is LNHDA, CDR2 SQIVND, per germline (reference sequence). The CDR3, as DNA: TGTGCCAGTAGTATCATCAGGGGGAGCCCGGGGAGCTATGGCTACACCTTC. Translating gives CASSIIRGSPGSYGYTF.

Here the CDR3 DNA reads TGTGCCAGCAGTTTGCGGGACAGGGAGGACGAGCAGTACTTC. Protein sequence: CASSLRDREDEQYF. This sequence joins TRBV27 and TRBJ2-7, with 9 bases fitting TRBD1. V shed 3 bases and J 5 bases; nucleotides not matched to a gene: 5. This CDR3 is built from 14 residues. CDR1 MNHEY and CDR2 SMNVEV come from the germline V gene (reference sequence).

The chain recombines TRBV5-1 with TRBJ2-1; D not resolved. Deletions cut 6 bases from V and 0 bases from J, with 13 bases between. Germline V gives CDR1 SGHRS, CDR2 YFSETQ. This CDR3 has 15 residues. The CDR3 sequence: CASNWGWGSYNEQFF. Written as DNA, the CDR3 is TGCGCCAGCAATTGGGGTTGGGGCTCCTACAATGAGCAGTTCTTC. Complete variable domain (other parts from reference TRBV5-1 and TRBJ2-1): KAGVTQTPRYLIKTRGQQVTLSCSPISGHRSVSWYQQTPGQGLQFLFEYFSETQRNKGNFPGRFSGRQFSNSRSEMNVSTLELGDSALYLCASNWGWGSYNEQFFGPGTRLTVL.

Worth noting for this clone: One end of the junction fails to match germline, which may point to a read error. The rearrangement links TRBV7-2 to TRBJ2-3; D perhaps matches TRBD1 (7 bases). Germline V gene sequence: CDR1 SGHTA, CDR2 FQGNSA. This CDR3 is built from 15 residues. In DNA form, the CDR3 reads TGTGCCAGCAGCTTAAGCCGTAACATAGCAGGGGGGCCGTTTTTT. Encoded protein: CASSLSRNIAGGPFF. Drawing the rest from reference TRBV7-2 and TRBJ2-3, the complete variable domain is GAGVSQSPSNKVTEKGKDVELRCDPISGHTALYWYRQSLGQGLEFLIYFQGNSAPDKSGLPSDRFSAERTGGSVSTLTIQRTQQEDSAVYLCASSLSRNIAGGPFFGPGTRLTVL.